This T cell receptor (beta chain) was recovered during a study of cytomegalovirus exposure and HLA in healthy donors. Study conclusions and caveats: Further analysis was carried out later, and it showed several of the most significant clusters appearing linked to common viral pathogens. Through in vitro validation, a few CMV-associated chains were shown to be specific for CMV antigens.

As to this clone: Its antigen is not known.

It was with 60 Vbeta and 13 Jbeta primers that the PCR ran. Using immunoSEQ multiplex PCR, the repertoire was profiled, and TCRdb retains in-frame clones only, with some absent. This table holds roughly 70,000 clones, 70% to 80% found once. The CDR3 spans 15 residues. J gave up 7 bases and V 1 base, and 4 bases lay outside the gene matches. CDR1 is LGHNA, CDR2 YSLEER, per germline. The clonotype was recovered from a man between 50 and 59 years old in good health and CMV-seronegative. The chain couples TRBV4-3 to TRBJ1-4; 9 bases map to TRBD1. Material: PBMCs. The CDR3 reads CASSQGRQGGEKLFF. Here the CDR3 DNA reads TGCGCCAGCAGCCAAGGAAGACAGGGGGGTGAAAAACTGTTTTTT.